Below are 13 T cell receptor beta chains sequenced from a single sample in a study of blood T cell repertoires in COVID-19. Sequenced by immunoSEQ multiplex PCR; TCRdb stores in-frame clones only, minus some. The sample shows about 70,000 clones, around 86% of them seen only once. Source material: peripheral blood. The receptors come from a human donor in a cohort sampled during active COVID-19.

There are a few counts of this clone. V usage is TRBV19 and J usage is TRBJ1-5; 9 positions match TRBD1. The CDR3 spans 16 residues. Losses at the gene ends were 3 bases for V and 0 bases for J; bases not matched to a gene: 3. Looked up from germline, CDR1 is LNHDA and CDR2 is SQIVND (reference sequence). In DNA form, the CDR3 reads TGTGCCAGTAGTATGGGGACAGGGTATAGCAATCAGCCCCAGCATTTT. This translates into CASSMGTGYSNQPQHF.

Regarding this clone: Relative to the germline gene, one junction end is altered; a read error may explain this. The chain recombines TRBV5-6 with TRBJ1-6; 9 bases map to TRBD1. CDR3 size: 14 residues. The germline gives CDR1 SGHDT, CDR2 YYEEEE. The CDR3 region is CASSYRGRVSPFHF. In nucleotides, the CDR3 is TGTGCCAGCAGCTACAGGGGGCGCGTTTCACCCTTCCACTTT.

This rearrangement joins TRBV3-1 (or the pseudogene TRBV3-2) to TRBJ1-3; 12 bases line up with TRBD1. CDR3 length: 15 residues. After removal of 4 bases from V and 8 bases from J, the junction contained 6 bases not matched to a gene. CDR1 is LGHDT and CDR2 is YNNKEL in the germline V gene (reference sequence). CDR3 in amino acids: CASSPWDRGPDTIYF. In nucleotides, the CDR3 is TGTGCCAGCAGCCCTTGGGACAGGGGGCCAGACACCATATATTTT.

V usage is TRBV6-5 and J usage is TRBJ2-2, with D possibly matching TRBD2 (5 bases). V lost 8 bases and J 6 bases, leaving 16 bases between the germline ends. The CDR3 spans 14 residues. Per the germline V gene, CDR1 is MNHEY and CDR2 is SVGAGI. DNA for the CDR3: TGTGCCAGCCCCCCTGCGGAGGTCCCCGGGGAGCTGTTTTTT. Amino acids: CASPPAEVPGELFF.

The chain joins TRBV6-1 to TRBJ2-7; TRBD1 matches 11 bases. V trimming: 4 bases; J trimming: 2 bases; junction bases outside the gene matches: 7. The germline gives CDR1 MNHNS, CDR2 SASEGT. The CDR3 length is 16 residues. The CDR3: CASSVLPGQGAYEQYF. In nucleotides, the CDR3 is TGTGCCAGCAGTGTCCTCCCGGGACAGGGGGCCTACGAGCAGTACTTC.

The gene calls are TRBV7-9 and TRBJ1-2; 8 nucleotides line up with TRBD1. The V segment lost 5 bases and the J segment 0 bases; nucleotides outside the gene matches: 14. This CDR3 spans 18 amino acids. From germline, CDR1 is SEHNR and CDR2 FQNEAQ (reference sequence). The CDR3 nucleotides are TGTGCCAGCAGCCCTTGGGGTACGAGACAGGGGTCTAACTATGGCTACACCTTC. Its protein product is CASSPWGTRQGSNYGYTF.

V and J are TRBV11-2 and TRBJ2-7; 8 bases are a match to TRBD1. Germline lookup yields CDR1 SGHAT and CDR2 FQNNGV. V shed 5 bases, J shed 2 bases, and the junction held 8 bases outside the gene matches. The CDR3 spans 15 residues. The CDR3 sequence is CASSPTGQGPYEQYF. The CDR3 coding sequence is TGTGCCAGCAGCCCGACAGGACAGGGACCCTACGAGCAGTACTTC. The full variable domain, in which reference TRBV11-2 and TRBJ2-7 provide the parts outside the CDR3, is EAGVAQSPRYKIIEKRQSVAFWCNPISGHATLYWYQQILGQGPKLLIQFQNNGVVDDSQLPKDRFSAERLKGVDSTLKIQPAKLEDSAVYLCASSPTGQGPYEQYFGPGTRLTVT.

This clone was seen a handful of times. The V call is TRBV6-5, the J call TRBJ2-3; D might be TRBD2 (6 bases). CDR1 is MNHEY and CDR2 is SVGAGI in the germline V gene. This CDR3 comprises 15 residues. Trimming removed 4 bases from V and 3 bases from J, with 14 bases in between. DNA for the CDR3: TGTGCCAGCAGTTCACAGGCGGGGTGGACAGATACGCAGTATTTT. This codes for CASSSQAGWTDTQYF.

The chain recombines TRBV7-2 with TRBJ2-7; D is uncertain. The length of the CDR3 is 12 residues. V was shortened by 5 bases and J by 0 bases, with 5 bases between the two germline ends. Germline lookup yields CDR1 SGHTA and CDR2 FQGNSA. The CDR3 DNA is TGTGCCAGCAGCCGCAGCTCCTACGAGCAGTACTTC. Protein sequence: CASSRSSYEQYF.

V and J are TRBV19 and TRBJ2-7; 8 positions agree with TRBD1. Trimming removed 3 bases from V and 2 bases from J; junction bases left unmatched: 15. Germline V gives CDR1 LNHDA, CDR2 SQIVND (reference sequence). This CDR3 is built from 18 residues. CDR3 bases: TGTGCCAGTAGTATGGCGTCCCGGGACAGGCTCCGAACCTACGAGCAGTACTTC. Translated, it gives CASSMASRDRLRTYEQYF.

V and J are TRBV5-8 and TRBJ2-5; maybe TRBD2 (6 bases). Between the trimmed V and J ends, which lost 1 base and 7 bases, there was a span of 20 bases. There are 16 residues in the CDR3. The V gene's germline CDR1 is SGHTS and CDR2 YDEGEE. The CDR3 nucleotides read TGTGCCAGCAGCTTGAAAGGAGGGCTTCAGAAAAGGACCCAGTACTTC. Protein sequence: CASSLKGGLQKRTQYF.

This clone was recorded only once. This chain connects TRBV7-2 to TRBJ1-5; D may be TRBD1 (6 bases). The ends were cut back, 4 bases at V and 1 base at J, with 11 bases in the middle. CDR3 length: 15 amino acids. Germline values: CDR1 SGHTA, CDR2 FQGNSA. CDR3 loop: CASSSGQSSNQPQHF. The DNA of the CDR3 is TGTGCCAGCAGCTCCGGACAGAGCAGCAATCAGCCCCAGCATTTT.

The genes are TRBV5-1 and TRBJ2-3; 9 positions agree with TRBD1. V trimming: 4 bases; J trimming: 4 bases; junction bases outside the gene matches: 10. This CDR3 spans 16 amino acids. Looked up from germline, CDR1 is SGHRS and CDR2 is YFSETQ. For the CDR3, the DNA is TGCGCCAGCAGCCAAGGGACAGGGACGGGGGCAGATACGCAGTATTTT. This encodes CASSQGTGTGADTQYF.